The rows below give T cell receptor beta chains drawn from one sample of a study of T cells in Graves' hyperthyroidism and ophthalmopathy. TCRdb redid the calling of the multiplex PCR reads with MiXCR, one entry per CDR3 protein. Among about 280,000 distinct CDR3 sequences listed, approximately 26% were seen once. Input material: blood. Source of these receptors: a man aged 35 to 55 with Graves' hyperthyroidism that later progressed to Graves' ophthalmopathy. Each CDR3 is given with its conserved first and last residue.

j_gene,v_gene,CDR3aa
TRBJ2-7,TRBV10-3,CAIRPTSGKSYEQYF
TRBJ2-5,TRBV12-3/TRBV12-4,CASSWGLAGDRETQYF
TRBJ1-1,TRBV11-2,CASSRQGPSSGTEAFF
TRBJ2-7,TRBV30,CAWSVRYRGYEQYF
TRBJ1-2,TRBV28,CVSSLNSYGYTF
TRBJ1-1,TRBV15,CATSSHRGSTEAFF
TRBJ2-2,TRBV19,CASTRTYNTGELFF
TRBJ2-2,TRBV6-5,CASSYSLATRELFF
TRBJ2-7,TRBV28,CASSLRGDNYEQYF
TRBJ1-5,TRBV30,CAARGGSNQPQHF
TRBJ2-2,TRBV29-1,CSVEEAGIGELFF
TRBJ2-7,TRBV5-1,CASSFQGADEQYF
TRBJ1-1,TRBV15,CATSRTEDEAFF
TRBJ2-2,TRBV4-1,CASSRLAEGTGELFF
TRBJ1-5,TRBV5-5,CASSLAGHQPQHF
TRBJ2-7,TRBV20-1,CSARDLGGAREQYF
TRBJ1-5,TRBV6-2/TRBV6-3,CASSYPSTYQPQHF
TRBJ2-7,TRBV10-3,CAISESIGGHEQYF
TRBJ2-3,TRBV7-3,CASSFSSEKSTDTQYF
TRBJ1-2,TRBV11-2,CASSPGQGGGYTF
TRBJ1-1,TRBV30,CAWSPRITGGNTEAFF
TRBJ2-7,TRBV7-2,CASSLFVPPEGEQYF
TRBJ2-7,TRBV11-3,CASSRPEIRYEQYF
TRBJ2-7,TRBV11-1,CASSPFRGTVGYEQYF
TRBJ1-5,TRBV6-2/TRBV6-3,CASSYAGDTFYSNQPQHF
TRBJ1-1,TRBV9,CASSPTGAMNTEAFF
TRBJ2-7,TRBV19,CASSAPARDGTYEQYF
TRBJ2-5,TRBV12-3/TRBV12-4,CASRKEVAQETQYF
TRBJ2-5,TRBV6-5,CASSLTTSHQTQYF
TRBJ2-1,TRBV7-3,CASSTSGHNEQFF
TRBJ2-7,TRBV5-1,CASSERTGPYEQYF
TRBJ2-4,TRBV5-1,CASSSPGTSGIRGGLQYF
TRBJ1-2,TRBV6-1,CASSDRDRDGYTF
TRBJ1-2,TRBV2,CASSTGTGNYGYTF
TRBJ2-7,TRBV7-8,CASSLGTTTREQYF
TRBJ2-7,TRBV7-8,CASSLASGTLTYEQYF
TRBJ1-1,TRBV12-3/TRBV12-4,CASRLGDTLNTEAFF
TRBJ2-4,TRBV28,CASSPGGGNIQYF
TRBJ2-6,TRBV6-1,CASSAGLSSGANVLTF
TRBJ2-5,TRBV29-1,CSVLLTGGGETQYF
TRBJ2-2,TRBV18,CASSPTTGNTGELFF
TRBJ2-1,TRBV6-1,CASRELAGTSYNEQFF
TRBJ2-5,TRBV6-2/TRBV6-3,CASSTNTRAEETQYF
TRBJ1-5,TRBV12-3/TRBV12-4,CASSLASGNQPQHF
TRBJ2-7,TRBV12-3/TRBV12-4,CASGPGQGNYEQYF
TRBJ2-5,TRBV24-1,CATSDLVAGETQYF
TRBJ2-2,TRBV13,CASSLGTSGILTGELFF
TRBJ2-2,TRBV30,CAWSAPNPGLAPGELFF
TRBJ1-2,TRBV5-1,CASSLGGDYGYTF
TRBJ1-2,TRBV20-1,CSARDRGRVYYGYTF
TRBJ1-5,TRBV6-5,CASSLYRWTLSNQPQHF
TRBJ2-5,TRBV3-1,CASSQSGQETQYF
TRBJ2-2,TRBV27,CASSYGVVSGELFF